Below are 26 T cell receptor beta chains sequenced from a single sample in a study of cytomegalovirus exposure and HLA in healthy donors. Amplification used 60 Vbeta primers and 13 Jbeta primers. TCRdb's table, derived via immunoSEQ multiplex PCR, lists solely in-frame clones and lacks some. The sample records about 200,000 clones, approximately 86% being singletons. The source material was PBMCs. These receptor sequences come from a woman between 25 and 40 years old in good health and CMV-seronegative.

The V gene is TRBV4-1, the J gene TRBJ2-1; D remains unclear. CDR1 and CDR2 from the germline V gene are MGHRA and YSYEKL. The CDR3 is made up of 18 amino acids. The V gene lost 2 bases and the J gene lost 1 base, with 18 bases spanning the gap. This chain's CDR3 is CASSQPTGRRLSYNEQFF. DNA of the CDR3: TGCGCCAGCAGCCAACCTACCGGTCGCCGTCTTTCCTACAATGAGCAGTTCTTC.

This clone has a single count. The rearrangement joins TRBV5-8 to TRBJ2-5; 8 bases map to TRBD1. Looked up from germline, CDR1 is SGHTS and CDR2 is YDEGEE. The CDR3 extends over 15 amino acids. Trimming removed 5 bases from V and 0 bases from J; junction bases left unmatched: 6. In nucleotides, the CDR3 is TGTGCCAGCAGTCGGAACAGGGGGTACCAAGAGACCCAGTACTTC. Protein product: CASSRNRGYQETQYF.

This clone has just a few counts. The V call is TRBV2, the J call TRBJ1-5; D ambiguous. The ends were cut back, 6 bases at V and 0 bases at J, with 6 bases in the middle. This CDR3 comprises 13 residues. Germline V CDR1 and CDR2: SNHLY, FYNNEI. DNA of the CDR3: TGTGCCAGCAGGTTTCTTAGCAATCAGCCCCAGCATTTT. Translating gives CASRFLSNQPQHF. Combining the CDR3 with reference TRBV2 and TRBJ1-5 gives the whole variable domain EPEVTQTPSHQVTQMGQEVILRCVPISNHLYFYWYRQILGQKVEFLVSFYNNEISEKSEIFDDQFSVERPDGSNFTLKIRSTKLEDSAMYFCASRFLSNQPQHFGDGTRLSIL.

The genes are TRBV14 and TRBJ2-3, with 9 bases aligning to TRBD2. The trim removed 4 bases at V and 2 bases at J, leaving 10 bases unmatched. Germline lookup yields CDR1 SGHDN and CDR2 FVKESK. The length of the CDR3 is 17 residues. DNA for the CDR3: TGTGCCAGCAGCCTTATAGAGACTAGCGGCTACACAGATACGCAGTATTTT. Translation gives CASSLIETSGYTDTQYF.

The chain combines TRBV13 with TRBJ1-1, with 10 bases that match TRBD1. The CDR3 consists of 13 residues. Germline CDR1 is PRHDT and CDR2 is FYEKMQ (reference sequence). Germline trimming cut 5 bases from V and 4 bases from J; bases unmatched to any gene: 1. This CDR3 reads CASSRDRGTEAFF. The CDR3 nucleotides are TGTGCCAGCAGCCGGGACAGGGGCACTGAAGCTTTCTTT.

The CDR3 here is CASSLGGGNPVGEQFF. Written as DNA, the CDR3 is TGTGCCAGCAGCTTGGGGGGCGGGAATCCGGTAGGTGAGCAGTTCTTC. The chain is built from TRBV5-4 and TRBJ2-1; D is perhaps TRBD2 (6 bases). Looked up from germline, CDR1 is SGHNT and CDR2 is YYREEE (reference sequence). V was shortened by 0 bases and J by 9 bases, with 19 bases between the two germline ends. CDR3 size: 16 residues.

The chain carries TRBV5-1 and TRBJ2-5; weak D call: TRBD2 (7 bases). Germline CDR1 reads SGHRS; CDR2 reads YFSETQ. The CDR3 consists of 14 residues. The V gene lost 3 bases and the J gene lost 5 bases, with 14 bases spanning the gap. Here the CDR3 DNA reads TGCGCCAGCAGCTACGTGGGAGGGGGTGAGACCCAGTACTTC. This codes for CASSYVGGGETQYF.

In its sample, this clone was seen a few times. V is TRBV28 and J is TRBJ2-7, with D perhaps matching TRBD1 (5 bases). CDR3 length equals 12 residues. CDR1 is MDHEN, CDR2 SYDVKM, per germline. Trimming stripped 3 bases from V and 7 bases from J, with 10 bases between. The CDR3 protein is CASSFSRVEQYF. The CDR3 DNA follows: TGTGCCAGCAGTTTCAGCAGGGTAGAGCAGTACTTC.

The CDR3 nucleotides read TGCGCCAGCAGTGAACCCTTAACGGGAGGCCCCCCGTATTTT. This codes for CASSEPLTGGPPYF. This chain connects TRBV10-2 to TRBJ2-3; 7 nucleotides match TRBD2. Germline V gene lookup returns CDR1 WSHSY and CDR2 SAAADI. The CDR3 is 14 residues long. With V trimmed by 3 bases and J by 14 bases, 14 bases remained unmatched.

The gene calls are TRBV19 and TRBJ2-7; possible D gene TRBD1, 5 bases. Trimming took 5 bases from V and 5 from J, leaving 22 bases between them. Looked up from germline, CDR1 is LNHDA and CDR2 is SQIVND (reference sequence). The CDR3 extends over 16 amino acids. CDR3 sequence: CASSYRNGQGYHEQYF. Written as DNA, the CDR3 is TGTGCCAGTAGTTATCGGAACGGCCAGGGCTACCACGAGCAGTACTTC.

This rearrangement joins TRBV2 to TRBJ1-1, with D maybe TRBD1 (5 bases). This CDR3 contains 14 residues. CDR1 and CDR2 (germline): SNHLY, FYNNEI. The V end was cut by 8 bases, the J end by 7 bases, with 20 bases between. CDR3 loop: CASLPQTWGFEAFF. In DNA, the CDR3 is TGTGCCAGCTTACCACAAACTTGGGGCTTTGAAGCTTTCTTT.

The chain's CDR3 is CASSRTSGFNEQFF. The CDR3, as DNA: TGTGCCAGCAGCCGGACTAGCGGTTTCAATGAGCAGTTCTTC. This chain joins TRBV2 and TRBJ2-1; 10 positions agree with TRBD2. Germline CDR1 and CDR2: SNHLY and FYNNEI. V gave up 6 bases and J gave up 6 bases; unmatched junction bases: 5. CDR3 size: 14 residues. The full variable domain, in which reference TRBV2 and TRBJ2-1 provide the parts outside the CDR3, is EPEVTQTPSHQVTQMGQEVILRCVPISNHLYFYWYRQILGQKVEFLVSFYNNEISEKSEIFDDQFSVERPDGSNFTLKIRSTKLEDSAMYFCASSRTSGFNEQFFGPGTRLTVL.

This clone came up once. Compared with germline, one end of the junction differs, possibly owing to a read error. This chain joins TRBV13 and TRBJ1-5; no definite D call. This CDR3 spans 16 amino acids. Germline CDR1 reads PRHDT; CDR2 reads FYEKMQ (reference sequence). The CDR3 nucleotides are TGTGCCAACAGCTTAGGCCGAGTGTCGAGCAATCAGCCCCAGCATTTT. Its translation: CANSLGRVSSNQPQHF.

The chain carries TRBV7-2 and TRBJ2-6, with 12 bases that match TRBD1. With V trimmed by 5 bases and J by 2 bases, 7 bases remained unmatched. The CDR3 contains 18 residues. Germline V lookup: CDR1 SGHTA, CDR2 FQGNSA. DNA for the CDR3: TGTGCCAGCAGCCTAGTGGGACAGGGGGCGCCTGGGGCCAACGTCCTGACTTTC. Translation gives CASSLVGQGAPGANVLTF. Variable domain in full (rest from reference TRBV7-2 and TRBJ2-6): GAGVSQSPSNKVTEKGKDVELRCDPISGHTALYWYRQSLGQGLEFLIYFQGNSAPDKSGLPSDRFSAERTGGSVSTLTIQRTQQEDSAVYLCASSLVGQGAPGANVLTFGAGSRLTVL.

This clone has only one observation. The rearrangement links TRBV5-1 to TRBJ2-5, with 11 positions matching TRBD2. Trimming at V came to 4 bases and at J to 3 bases, leaving 26 bases not matched to a gene. The CDR3 is 22 amino acids. Per the germline V gene, CDR1 is SGHRS and CDR2 is YFSETQ. The CDR3 region is CASSLKEGWGPTSGEPKETQYF. In nucleotides, the CDR3 is TGCGCCAGCAGCCTGAAGGAGGGTTGGGGCCCGACTAGCGGGGAACCTAAAGAGACCCAGTACTTC. The full variable domain, rest sourced from reference TRBV5-1 and TRBJ2-5, is KAGVTQTPRYLIKTRGQQVTLSCSPISGHRSVSWYQQTPGQGLQFLFEYFSETQRNKGNFPGRFSGRQFSNSRSEMNVSTLELGDSALYLCASSLKEGWGPTSGEPKETQYFGPGTRLLVL.

V usage is TRBV4-1 and J usage is TRBJ1-2; 9 nucleotides match TRBD1. CDR1 MGHRA and CDR2 YSYEKL come from the germline V gene. This CDR3 region has 15 residues. The trim removed 0 bases at V and 9 bases at J, leaving 8 bases unmatched. As DNA, the CDR3 is TGCGCCAGCAGCCAAGATCGGACAGGGGTTATTAGCTACACCTTC. It is translated as CASSQDRTGVISYTF.

This chain joins TRBV5-1 and TRBJ2-1, with 8 bases that match TRBD1. Germline V gene data show CDR1 as SGHRS and CDR2 as YFSETQ. The CDR3 loop spans 14 amino acids. With 2 bases clipped from V and 9 bases from J, the junction kept 7 bases outside the gene matches. CDR3 protein: CASSFQDRAGEQFF. CDR3 nucleotide sequence: TGCGCCAGCAGCTTCCAGGACAGGGCCGGTGAGCAGTTCTTC.

The chain couples TRBV6-1 to TRBJ2-7, with D tentatively TRBD2 (6 bases). CDR1 MNHNS and CDR2 SASEGT come from the germline V gene. Trimming took 3 bases from V and 3 from J, leaving 12 bases between them. CDR3 size: 14 residues. The CDR3 protein is CASSEGLTYYEQYF. The CDR3 bases are TGTGCCAGCAGTGAGGGACTGACCTACTACGAGCAGTACTTC.

The chain combines TRBV29-1 with TRBJ1-1; no reliable D call. From germline, CDR1 is SQVTM and CDR2 ANQGSEA. The length of the CDR3 is 14 residues. V lost 2 bases and J lost 2, with 12 bases in between. The CDR3 reads CSVEMTWLNTEAFF. The CDR3 nucleotides read TGCAGCGTTGAAATGACATGGCTTAACACTGAAGCTTTCTTT.

This clone has just a few counts. The CDR3 DNA follows: TGTGCCAGCAGACAGGACGGAACATACTCCTACGAGCAGTACTTC. Its protein product is CASRQDGTYSYEQYF. The V call is TRBV7-9, the J call TRBJ2-7; the D gene is possibly TRBD1 (5 bases). Trimming removed 6 bases from V and 0 bases from J, with 15 bases in between. This CDR3 is 15 amino acids long. Germline V gene lookup returns CDR1 SEHNR and CDR2 FQNEAQ (reference sequence).

The chain combines TRBV7-3 with TRBJ2-1; 9 nucleotides align to TRBD1. Germline V lookup: CDR1 SGHTA, CDR2 FQGTGA. J lost 7 bases, V lost 1 base, and 5 bases had no gene match. The CDR3 runs to 15 residues. The CDR3 DNA sequence: TGTGCCAGCAGCTTAAGACAGGGGGTTAGGAATGAGCAGTTCTTC. Translated, it gives CASSLRQGVRNEQFF.

V is TRBV27 and J is TRBJ2-1, with 7 bases fitting TRBD2. This CDR3 has 19 amino acids. J gave up 4 bases and V 3 bases, and 18 bases lay outside the gene matches. Germline V CDR1 and CDR2: MNHEY, SMNVEV (reference sequence). The CDR3 sequence is CASSFSERGGDRGYNEQFF. The CDR3, as DNA: TGTGCCAGCAGTTTTTCAGAGCGGGGTGGGGATCGGGGTTACAATGAGCAGTTCTTC.

This chain links TRBV9 with TRBJ1-2, with D possibly TRBD1 on 6 matching bases. The CDR3 has 14 amino acids. The germline V and J ends were trimmed by 4 bases and 7 bases, with 17 bases remaining between them. CDR1 and CDR2 from the germline V gene are SGDLS and YYNGEE. This chain's CDR3 is CASSPTTGGSGYTF. The CDR3 nucleotides read TGTGCCAGCAGCCCCACCACGGGGGGCTCTGGCTACACCTTC.

The J gene is TRBJ1-2, the V gene TRBV5-1; D is perhaps TRBD1 (5 bases). Between the trimmed V and J ends, which lost 3 bases and 6 bases, there was a span of 9 bases. This CDR3 spans 12 amino acids. Germline assignment: CDR1 SGHRS and CDR2 YFSETQ. The CDR3 sequence is CASSSDRDGYTF. The CDR3 DNA reads TGCGCCAGCAGCTCAGACAGAGATGGCTACACCTTC.

This clone was seen a single time. The V and J genes are TRBV19 and TRBJ2-2; TRBD2 matches 9 bases. After removal of 4 bases from V and 7 bases from J, the junction contained 13 bases not matched to a gene. This CDR3 spans 17 amino acids. Per germline, CDR1 LNHDA and CDR2 SQIVND (reference sequence). The CDR3 region is CASSRAGLAGTGGELFF. As DNA, the CDR3 is TGTGCCAGTAGTAGAGCCGGTCTAGCGGGGACGGGCGGGGAGCTGTTTTTT.

The chain recombines TRBV11-2 with TRBJ2-3; tentative D call: TRBD2 (5 bases). The CDR3 length is 16 residues. Germline lookup yields CDR1 SGHAT and CDR2 FQNNGV. Trimming removed 1 base at V and 3 bases at J, with 14 bases between. Here the CDR3 reads CASSLVVGEYTDTQYF. The DNA of the CDR3 is TGTGCCAGCAGCTTAGTGGTGGGAGAGTATACAGATACGCAGTATTTT.